This TCR beta chain was documented in a study of T cells in Graves' hyperthyroidism and ophthalmopathy. There are 14 residues in the CDR3. Germline loops: CDR1 MNHEY, CDR2 SVGEGT. V shed 5 bases and J 4 bases; nucleotides not matched to a gene: 4. TCR beta CDR3 region amplification was performed from RNA transcripts. HTBI primers were used for first-round RT-PCR of the TCR CDR3. TCRdb ran MiXCR on the multiplex PCR reads and lists one entry per CDR3 protein. The top ten hold around 5.4% of the sample, which has approximately 620,000 distinct CDR3 sequences, about 14% seen once. Among the patients, aged 18 to 65, hyperthyroidism was newly diagnosed and had lasted under 2 months.

The gene calls are TRBV6-2 or TRBV6-3 and TRBJ1-3; 8 bases line up with TRBD1. The sequence was collected from a woman in her 30s with Graves' hyperthyroidism that later progressed to Graves' ophthalmopathy. Sequencing was performed on blood. The DNA for the CDR3 is TGTGCCAGCAGTAGACAGGGGCGAGGAAACACCATATATTTT. The encoded protein is CASSRQGRGNTIYF.